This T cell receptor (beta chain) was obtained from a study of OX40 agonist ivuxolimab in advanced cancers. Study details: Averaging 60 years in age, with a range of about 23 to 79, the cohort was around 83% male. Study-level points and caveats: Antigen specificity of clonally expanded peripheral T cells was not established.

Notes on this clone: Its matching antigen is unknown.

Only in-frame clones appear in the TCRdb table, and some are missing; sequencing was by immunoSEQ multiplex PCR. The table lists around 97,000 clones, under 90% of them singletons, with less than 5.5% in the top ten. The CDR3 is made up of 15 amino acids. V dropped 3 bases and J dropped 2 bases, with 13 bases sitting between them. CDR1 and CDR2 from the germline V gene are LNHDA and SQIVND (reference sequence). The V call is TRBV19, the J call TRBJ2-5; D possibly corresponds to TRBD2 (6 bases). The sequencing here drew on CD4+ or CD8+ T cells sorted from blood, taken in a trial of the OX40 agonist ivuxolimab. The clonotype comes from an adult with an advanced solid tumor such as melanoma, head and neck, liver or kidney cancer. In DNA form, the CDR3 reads TGTGCCAGTAGTATGGTCGGGAGCCCTCAAGAGACCCAGTACTTC. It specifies CASSMVGSPQETQYF.